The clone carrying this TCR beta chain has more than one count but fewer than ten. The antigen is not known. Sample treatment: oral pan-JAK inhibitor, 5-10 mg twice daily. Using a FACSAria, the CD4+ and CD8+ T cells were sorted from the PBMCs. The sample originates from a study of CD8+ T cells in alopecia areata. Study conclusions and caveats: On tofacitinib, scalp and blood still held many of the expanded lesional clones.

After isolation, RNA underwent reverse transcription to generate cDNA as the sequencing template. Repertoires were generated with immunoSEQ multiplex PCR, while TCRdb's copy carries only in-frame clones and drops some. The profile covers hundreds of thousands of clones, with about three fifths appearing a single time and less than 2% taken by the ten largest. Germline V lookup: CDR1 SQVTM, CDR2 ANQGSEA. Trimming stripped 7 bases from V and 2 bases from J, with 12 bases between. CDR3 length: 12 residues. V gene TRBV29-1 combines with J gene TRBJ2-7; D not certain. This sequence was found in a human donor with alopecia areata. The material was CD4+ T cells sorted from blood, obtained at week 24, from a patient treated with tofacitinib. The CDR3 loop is CSASRSPYEQYF. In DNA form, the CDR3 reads TGCAGCGCCTCCCGGAGTCCCTACGAGCAGTACTTC.